One and the same sample provided the 27 T cell receptor beta chains below, sequenced in a study of blood T cells in healthy people across ages. The authors ran a second PCR of about 7 to 12 cycles using a sample-barcoded 5' primer and a J-beta primer mix. Each CDR3 protein gets one entry after TCRdb re-called the 5' RACE reads with MiXCR. The repertoire includes about 970,000 distinct CDR3 sequences, 51% of them detected once, and 20% to 25% sits in the top ten. The sample consisted of blood. These receptors all come from a woman aged 55-69 years in good health.

The V call is TRBV5-8, the J call TRBJ2-1; D is uncertain. CDR3 length equals 12 residues. V was clipped by 2 bases and J by 12 bases, with 12 bases between them. Germline CDR1 reads SGHTS; CDR2 reads YDEGEE. CDR3: CASSLWSRGQFF. CDR3 sequence (DNA): TGTGCCAGCAGCTTATGGTCCCGAGGGCAGTTCTTC.

CDR3 amino acids: CASSYRALRANVLTF. In DNA form, the CDR3 reads TGTGCCAGCAGTTACAGGGCCCTGAGGGCCAACGTCCTGACTTTC. The chain uses TRBV12-3 or TRBV12-4 and TRBJ2-6; D may be TRBD1 (6 bases). Trimming cost V 4 bases and J 5 bases, with 12 bases left between them. CDR3 length equals 15 residues.

The chain recombines TRBV12-3 or TRBV12-4 with TRBJ2-5, with 7 bases fitting TRBD1. The V segment lost 5 bases and the J segment 2 bases; nucleotides outside the gene matches: 5. This CDR3 spans 14 amino acids. CDR3 nucleotides: TGTGCCAGCAGTATCGGACAGGTTCAAGAGACCCAGTACTTC. As protein: CASSIGQVQETQYF.

The V and J genes are TRBV20-1 and TRBJ2-5; D remains unclear. The germline V and J ends were trimmed by 5 bases and 2 bases, with 12 bases remaining between them. From germline, CDR1 is DFQATT and CDR2 SNEGSKA (reference sequence). The CDR3 covers 13 residues. CDR3 bases: TGCAGTGCTCTAACGAAGGGTCAAGAGACCCAGTACTTC. This encodes CSALTKGQETQYF.

This clonotype was seen a handful of times. The rearrangement links TRBV9 to TRBJ2-1; 14 nucleotides line up with TRBD2. V was pared by 3 bases and J by 0 bases, with 11 bases of the junction left unmatched. Germline V gene lookup returns CDR1 SGDLS and CDR2 YYNGEE. The CDR3 totals 20 residues. CDR3 residues: CASSALFGTSGGNSYNEQFF. The CDR3 DNA follows: TGTGCCAGCAGCGCCCTATTTGGGACTAGCGGGGGTAACTCCTACAATGAGCAGTTCTTC. The full variable domain, rest sourced from reference TRBV9 and TRBJ2-1, is DSGVTQTPKHLITATGQRVTLRCSPRSGDLSVYWYQQSLDQGLQFLIQYYNGEERAKGNILERFSAQQFPDLHSELNLSSLELGDSALYFCASSALFGTSGGNSYNEQFFGPGTRLTVL.

This clonotype showed up just a few times. V usage is TRBV5-1 and J usage is TRBJ2-7; TRBD1 might be the D (6 bases). The CDR3 extends over 19 amino acids. Trimming removed 4 bases from V and 1 base from J, with 27 bases in between. Germline V gene lookup returns CDR1 SGHRS and CDR2 YFSETQ. CDR3 residues: CASSNQPSLTGYTSYEQYF. The CDR3 nucleotides read TGCGCCAGCAGCAATCAGCCAAGCCTTACAGGGTATACGTCCTACGAGCAGTACTTC.

A remark on this clonotype: The junction departs from germline at one end; a sequencing error may be responsible. This chain joins TRBV29-1 and TRBJ1-2; weak D call: TRBD1 (5 bases). The germline gives CDR1 SQVTM, CDR2 ANQGSEA. This CDR3 region has 13 residues. The CDR3 DNA sequence: TGCAGCGTTGATGCAGGGACGGGCTATGGCTACATCTTC. Translating it yields CSVDAGTGYGYIF.

This chain links TRBV20-1 with TRBJ2-7; 11 bases line up with TRBD2. The ends lost 1 base at V and 3 bases at J; junction bases unmatched: 2. CDR1 is DFQATT and CDR2 is SNEGSKA in the germline V gene (reference sequence). This CDR3 has 14 residues. This CDR3 is CSARGGTSGYEQYF. CDR3 nucleotides: TGCAGTGCTAGAGGCGGGACTAGCGGCTACGAGCAGTACTTC.

The chain is built from TRBV12-3 or TRBV12-4 and TRBJ2-5; no firm D call. The DNA end is a closer match to TRBJ2-7, so the J assignment may be wrong. CDR3 size: 12 residues. This CDR3 reads CASSDLRYEQYF. DNA for the CDR3: TGTGCCAGCAGTGACCTAAGATACGAGCAGTACTTC.

This clonotype was seen more than once but under ten times. The rearrangement links TRBV11-2 to TRBJ2-7; perhaps TRBD2 as D (6 bases). This CDR3 spans 14 amino acids. The V gene's germline CDR1 is SGHAT and CDR2 FQNNGV. V lost 8 bases and J 0 bases, leaving 14 bases between the germline ends. The CDR3, as DNA: TGTGCCAGCGGGGGGTTGAATAGCTCCTACGAGCAGTACTTC. Translation: CASGGLNSSYEQYF.

V is TRBV7-2 and J is TRBJ2-3, with D unresolved. V lost 3 bases, J lost 14 bases, and 15 bases lay in between. Germline values: CDR1 SGHTA, CDR2 FQGNSA. The CDR3 totals 12 residues. CDR3 residues: CASSFEVRRWYF. The CDR3 DNA is TGTGCCAGCAGCTTTGAGGTTCGTAGGTGGTATTTT.

V usage is TRBV12-3 or TRBV12-4 and J usage is TRBJ2-4; 9 nucleotides line up with TRBD2. After removal of 1 base from V and 1 base from J, the junction contained 5 bases not matched to a gene. The CDR3 has 17 amino acids. Here the CDR3 DNA reads TGTGCCAGCAGTTTAGTGGAGCGGGAGGTGGCCAAAAACATTCAGTACTTC. This codes for CASSLVEREVAKNIQYF.

In regard to this clonotype: It may be a read error: a sequence one base away is much more abundant. The J gene is TRBJ1-2, the V gene TRBV27; 7 nucleotides align to TRBD1. Per the germline V gene, CDR1 is MNHEY and CDR2 is SMNVEV (reference sequence). The CDR3 is made up of 15 amino acids. The chain's CDR3 is CTSSLKGTANYGYTF. CDR3 bases: TGTACCAGCAGTTTAAAAGGGACAGCTAACTATGGCTACACCTTC.

The CDR3 DNA reads TGCAGCGTTGGGGGGCCGGAGACTAATGAAAAACTGTTTTTT. Translation gives CSVGGPETNEKLFF. This sequence joins TRBV29-1 and TRBJ1-4; D perhaps matches TRBD1 (6 bases). V gave up 4 bases and J gave up 2 bases, with 11 bases separating them. This CDR3 has 14 amino acids. Per germline, CDR1 SQVTM and CDR2 ANQGSEA. The full variable domain, rest sourced from reference TRBV29-1 and TRBJ1-4, is SAVISQKPSRDICQRGTSLTIQCQVDSQVTMMFWYRQQPGQSLTLIATANQGSEATYESGFVIDKFPISRPNLTFSTLTVSNMSPEDSSIYLCSVGGPETNEKLFFGSGTQLSVL.

This clonotype was detected only a few times. The genes are TRBV28 and TRBJ2-3; 10 bases are shared with TRBD1. CDR3 length: 15 amino acids. J was trimmed by 8 bases and V by 5 bases; bases with no gene match: 10. CDR1 MDHEN and CDR2 SYDVKM come from the germline V gene. The CDR3: CASSRTRQGAGTQYF. The CDR3 DNA reads as TGTGCCAGCAGTCGAACTCGACAGGGGGCGGGTACGCAGTATTTT.

This clonotype was counted between two and nine times. The chain employs TRBV12-3 or TRBV12-4 and TRBJ1-5; 8 bases fit TRBD1. V lost 5 bases to trimming and J lost 3 bases; unmatched junction nucleotides: 6. The length of the CDR3 is 15 residues. The CDR3 DNA reads as TGTGCCAGCAGTCCCGGACAGGGCCCCAATCAGCCCCAGCATTTT. Its translation: CASSPGQGPNQPQHF.

This clonotype was seen only a few times. The gene calls are TRBV7-8 and TRBJ2-3; no firm D call. Germline CDR1 reads SGHVS; CDR2 reads FQNEAQ. Trimming removed 2 bases at V and 5 bases at J, with 20 bases between. This CDR3 has 17 amino acids. Here the CDR3 reads CASSLTPSTTPGDTQYF. The CDR3 nucleotides read TGTGCCAGCAGCTTAACGCCGTCTACCACCCCAGGAGATACGCAGTATTTT. Looking up the rest from reference TRBV7-8 and TRBJ2-3 gives the full variable domain: GAGVSQSPRYKVAKRGQDVALRCDPISGHVSLFWYQQALGQGPEFLTYFQNEAQLDKSGLPSDRFFAERPEGSVSTLKIQRTQQEDSAVYLCASSLTPSTTPGDTQYFGPGTRLTVL.

The chain uses TRBV9 and TRBJ1-5; TRBD1 is a possible D gene (5 bases). Trimming took off 0 bases at V and 4 bases at J, with 11 bases between the two ends. Germline V lookup: CDR1 SGDLS, CDR2 YYNGEE. The CDR3 runs 15 residues. CDR3 sequence: CASSVGRGPNQPQHF. The DNA of the CDR3 is TGTGCCAGCAGCGTAGGTCGGGGACCAAATCAGCCCCAGCATTTT.

The chain has TRBV4-1 and TRBJ2-1, with D possibly TRBD2 on 5 matching bases. V lost 1 base and J 8 bases, leaving 15 bases between the germline ends. Per the germline V gene, CDR1 is MGHRA and CDR2 is YSYEKL. The CDR3 sequence is 15 residues long. CDR3 protein: CASSQAGTSVYEQFF. DNA of the CDR3: TGCGCCAGCAGCCAAGCGGGAACGTCTGTCTATGAGCAGTTCTTC.

This clonotype appeared a few times. This rearrangement joins TRBV20-1 to TRBJ2-1; D not resolved. The V end lost 6 bases, the J end lost 3 bases, and 27 bases lay between the germline ends. Per the germline V gene, CDR1 is DFQATT and CDR2 is SNEGSKA (reference sequence). The CDR3 length is 18 residues. DNA of the CDR3: TGCAGTGCCCTTGTGGGGAATGAATGGATGGCTCTCTACAATGAGCAGTTCTTC. It codes for CSALVGNEWMALYNEQFF.

V and J are TRBV2 and TRBJ2-3; the match to TRBD1 covers 7 bases. V trimming: 6 bases; J trimming: 13 bases; junction bases outside the gene matches: 13. Germline V CDR1 and CDR2: SNHLY, FYNNEI. The CDR3 is 13 amino acids. The CDR3 DNA follows: TGTGCCAGCAGAGCTGTAGGACAGGAATACGAGTATTTT. Its translation: CASRAVGQEYEYF.

Ten or more counts support this clonotype. The rearrangement uses TRBV29-1 and TRBJ1-2; 9 bases agree with TRBD1. Germline CDR1 reads SQVTM; CDR2 reads ANQGSEA. This CDR3 comprises 15 residues. The V gene end was trimmed by 6 bases and the J gene end by 2 bases; junction bases not matched to a gene: 10. This CDR3 reads CSVLWTGERNYGYTF. CDR3 DNA sequence: TGCAGCGTCTTGTGGACAGGGGAGAGAAACTATGGCTACACCTTC.

The rearrangement links TRBV29-1 to TRBJ2-5; D may match TRBD1 or TRBD2 (6 bases each). Trimming shortened V by 5 bases and J by 11 bases, and 30 bases separated the two germline ends. Germline V CDR1 and CDR2: SQVTM, ANQGSEA. The CDR3 is 16 amino acids. CDR3 bases: TGCAGCGTTCTGTACGGGAGTGGGGGCTCCTACAATGAGCAGTACTTC. It yields the protein CSVLYGSGGSYNEQYF.

The sample holds a few counts of this clonotype. This CDR3 is CAISDAPFGEQFF. In DNA form, the CDR3 reads TGTGCCATCAGTGACGCTCCCTTCGGTGAGCAGTTCTTC. V usage is TRBV10-3 and J usage is TRBJ2-1; no clear D gene. Germline CDR1 ENHRY, CDR2 SYGVKD. This CDR3 comprises 13 residues. V dropped 3 bases and J dropped 9 bases, with 12 bases sitting between them.

This clonotype was seen a handful of times. The chain combines TRBV12-3 or TRBV12-4 with TRBJ2-3; D is possibly TRBD1 (6 bases). This CDR3 has 12 amino acids. V lost 11 bases and J lost 4, with 13 bases in between. The CDR3 DNA sequence: TGTGCCTTGCAGGGGACCCCAGATACGCAGTATTTT. Translated, it gives CALQGTPDTQYF.

This clonotype was counted a single time. The chain uses TRBV5-1 and TRBJ2-7; D ambiguous. The CDR3 is 12 amino acids. From germline, CDR1 is SGHRS and CDR2 YFSETQ. Trimming stripped 1 base from V and 5 bases from J, with 7 bases between. CDR3 residues: CASSLTNDEQYF. CDR3 nucleotide sequence: TGCGCCAGCAGCTTGACCAATGACGAGCAGTACTTC.

The chain uses TRBV29-1 and TRBJ2-7; TRBD1 aligns across 7 bases. The CDR3 has 11 residues. CDR1 and CDR2 from the germline V gene are SQVTM and ANQGSEA. V was clipped by 3 bases and J by 6 bases; unmatched bases: 2. The CDR3 DNA is TGCAGCGTTGAGACAGGGAGCGAGCAGTACTTC. This gives the protein CSVETGSEQYF.